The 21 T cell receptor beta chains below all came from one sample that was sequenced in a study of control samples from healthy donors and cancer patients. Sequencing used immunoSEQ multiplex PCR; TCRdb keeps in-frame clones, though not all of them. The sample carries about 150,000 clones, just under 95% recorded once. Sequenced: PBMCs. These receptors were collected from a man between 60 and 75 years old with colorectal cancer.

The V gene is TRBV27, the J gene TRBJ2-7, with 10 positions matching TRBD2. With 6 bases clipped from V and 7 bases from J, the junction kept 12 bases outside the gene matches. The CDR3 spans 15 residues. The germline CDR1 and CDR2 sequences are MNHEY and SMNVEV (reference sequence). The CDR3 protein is CASSPAERGGLEQYF. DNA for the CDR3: TGTGCCAGCAGCCCAGCGGAGCGGGGGGGCCTGGAGCAGTACTTC.

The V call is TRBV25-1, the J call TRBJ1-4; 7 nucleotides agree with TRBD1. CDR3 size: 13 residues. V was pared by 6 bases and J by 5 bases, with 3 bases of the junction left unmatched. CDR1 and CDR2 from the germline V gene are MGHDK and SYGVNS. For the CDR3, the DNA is TGTGCCAGCAGCACGGGACAGAATGAAAAACTGTTTTTT. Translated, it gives CASSTGQNEKLFF.

The CDR3 protein is CASSRDFNTGELFF. CDR3 DNA sequence: TGTGCCAGCAGCCGGGACTTTAACACCGGGGAGCTGTTTTTT. The V and J genes are TRBV6-6 and TRBJ2-2; D is possibly TRBD2 (6 bases). The CDR3 contains 14 residues. Per germline, CDR1 MNHNY and CDR2 SVGAGI (reference sequence). Deletions cut 6 bases from V and 2 bases from J, with 10 bases between.

The CDR3 DNA sequence: TGTGCCAGCAGCATTACCCGCCAGGGCAGGGACGGAGCTTTCTTT. Translation: CASSITRQGRDGAFF. This chain links TRBV5-8 with TRBJ1-1; D perhaps matches TRBD1 (5 bases). The CDR3 covers 15 residues. Trimming removed 4 bases at V and 10 bases at J, with 23 bases between. Germline-derived CDR1 and CDR2 are SGHTS and YDEGEE.

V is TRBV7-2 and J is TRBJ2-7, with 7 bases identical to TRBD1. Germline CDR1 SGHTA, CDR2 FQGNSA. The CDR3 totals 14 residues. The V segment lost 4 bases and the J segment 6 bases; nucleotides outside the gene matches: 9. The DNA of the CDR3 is TGTGCCAGCAGCTCTGGGACAGTTGGGAGCGAGCAGTACTTC. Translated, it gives CASSSGTVGSEQYF.

CDR3 bases: TGTGCCAGCAGCTTAGCGCAAGGGGATGGCTACACCTTC. Its translation is CASSLAQGDGYTF. The chain is built from TRBV7-8 and TRBJ1-2; the D gene is possibly TRBD1 (5 bases). The CDR3 is made up of 13 amino acids. The germline gives CDR1 SGHVS, CDR2 FQNEAQ. Deletions cut 0 bases from V and 6 bases from J, with 8 bases between.

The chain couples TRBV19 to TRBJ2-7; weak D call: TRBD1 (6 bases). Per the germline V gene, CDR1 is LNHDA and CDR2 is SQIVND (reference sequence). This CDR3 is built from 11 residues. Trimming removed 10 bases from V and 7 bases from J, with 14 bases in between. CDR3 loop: CATGTRIEQYF. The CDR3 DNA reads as TGTGCCACAGGGACACGGATTGAGCAGTACTTC.

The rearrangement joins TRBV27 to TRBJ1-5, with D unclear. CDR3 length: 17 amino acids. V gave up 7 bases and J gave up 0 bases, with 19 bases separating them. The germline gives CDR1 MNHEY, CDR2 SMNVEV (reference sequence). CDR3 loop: CASKRTAADNSNQPQHF. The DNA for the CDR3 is TGTGCCAGCAAAAGGACGGCGGCCGATAATAGCAATCAGCCCCAGCATTTT.

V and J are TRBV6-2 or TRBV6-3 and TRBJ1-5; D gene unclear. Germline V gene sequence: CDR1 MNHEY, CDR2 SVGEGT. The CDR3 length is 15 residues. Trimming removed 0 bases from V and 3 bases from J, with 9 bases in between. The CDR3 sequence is CASSYSDGDNQPQHF. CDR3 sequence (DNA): TGTGCCAGCAGTTACTCGGACGGGGACAATCAGCCCCAGCATTTT.

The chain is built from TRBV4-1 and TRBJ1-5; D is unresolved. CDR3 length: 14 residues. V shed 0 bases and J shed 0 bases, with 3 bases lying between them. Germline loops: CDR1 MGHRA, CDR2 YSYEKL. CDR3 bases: TGCGCCAGCAGCCAAGATCCTAGCAATCAGCCCCAGCATTTT. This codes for CASSQDPSNQPQHF.

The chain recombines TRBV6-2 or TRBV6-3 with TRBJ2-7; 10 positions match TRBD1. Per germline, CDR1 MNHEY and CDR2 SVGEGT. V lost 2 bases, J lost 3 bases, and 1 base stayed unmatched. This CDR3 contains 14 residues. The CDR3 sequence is CASSYRDRGYEQYF. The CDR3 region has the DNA TGTGCCAGCAGTTACCGGGACAGGGGCTACGAGCAGTACTTC.

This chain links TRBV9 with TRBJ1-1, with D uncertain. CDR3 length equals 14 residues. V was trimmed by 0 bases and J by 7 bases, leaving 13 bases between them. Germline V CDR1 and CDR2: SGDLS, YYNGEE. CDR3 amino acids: CASSVEGRLNEAFF. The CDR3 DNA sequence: TGTGCCAGCAGCGTAGAAGGACGGTTGAATGAAGCTTTCTTT.

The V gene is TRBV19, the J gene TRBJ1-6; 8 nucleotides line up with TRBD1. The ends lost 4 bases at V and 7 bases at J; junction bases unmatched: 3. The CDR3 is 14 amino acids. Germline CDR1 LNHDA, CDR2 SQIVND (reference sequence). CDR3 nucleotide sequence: TGTGCCAGTAGTACGACAGGGGCAAATTCACCCCTCCACTTT. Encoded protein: CASSTTGANSPLHF.

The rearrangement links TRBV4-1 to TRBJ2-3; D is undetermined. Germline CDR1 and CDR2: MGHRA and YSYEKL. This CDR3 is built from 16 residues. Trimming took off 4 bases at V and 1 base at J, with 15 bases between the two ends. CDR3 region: CASSLPRVKRTDTQYF. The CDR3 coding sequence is TGCGCCAGCAGCCTCCCTCGGGTAAAGCGCACAGATACGCAGTATTTT.

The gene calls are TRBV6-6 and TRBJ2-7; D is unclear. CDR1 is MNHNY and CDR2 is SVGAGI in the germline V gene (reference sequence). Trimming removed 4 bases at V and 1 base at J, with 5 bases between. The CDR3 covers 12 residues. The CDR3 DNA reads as TGTGCCAGCAGTTCTCAGTCCTACGAGCAGTACTTC. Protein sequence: CASSSQSYEQYF.

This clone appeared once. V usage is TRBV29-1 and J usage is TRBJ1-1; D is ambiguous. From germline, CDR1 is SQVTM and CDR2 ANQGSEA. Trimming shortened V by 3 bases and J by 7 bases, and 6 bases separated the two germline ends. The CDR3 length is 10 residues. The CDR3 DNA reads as TGCAGCGTTGAGATACGTGAAGCTTTCTTT. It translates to CSVEIREAFF.

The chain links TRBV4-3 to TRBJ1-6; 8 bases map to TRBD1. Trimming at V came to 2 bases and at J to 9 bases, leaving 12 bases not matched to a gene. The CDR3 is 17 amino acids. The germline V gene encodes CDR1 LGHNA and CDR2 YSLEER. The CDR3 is CASSQPWTGNTISPLHF. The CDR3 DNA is TGCGCCAGCAGCCAACCCTGGACAGGGAATACGATTTCACCCCTCCACTTT.

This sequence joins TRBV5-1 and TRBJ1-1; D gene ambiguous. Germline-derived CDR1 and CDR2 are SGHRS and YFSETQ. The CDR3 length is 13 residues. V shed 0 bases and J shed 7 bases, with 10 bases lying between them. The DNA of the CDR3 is TGCGCCAGCAGCTTGGGGACTGTCTATGAAGCTTTCTTT. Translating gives CASSLGTVYEAFF.

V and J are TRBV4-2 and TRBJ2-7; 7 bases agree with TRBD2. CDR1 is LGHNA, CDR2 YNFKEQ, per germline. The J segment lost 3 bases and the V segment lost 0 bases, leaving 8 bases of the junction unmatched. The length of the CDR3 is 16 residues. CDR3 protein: CASSQDQRAGRYEQYF. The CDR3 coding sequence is TGTGCCAGCAGCCAAGATCAAAGAGCGGGGCGCTACGAGCAGTACTTC.

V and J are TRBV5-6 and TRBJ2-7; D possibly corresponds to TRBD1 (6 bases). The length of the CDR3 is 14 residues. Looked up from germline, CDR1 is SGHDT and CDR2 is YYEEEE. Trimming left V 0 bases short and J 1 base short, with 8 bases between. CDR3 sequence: CASSLVGGSYEQYF. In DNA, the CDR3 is TGTGCCAGCAGCTTGGTAGGGGGATCCTACGAGCAGTACTTC.

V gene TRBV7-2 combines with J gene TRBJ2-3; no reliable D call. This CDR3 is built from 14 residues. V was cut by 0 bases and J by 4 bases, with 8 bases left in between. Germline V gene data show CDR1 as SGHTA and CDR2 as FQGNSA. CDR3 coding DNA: TGTGCCAGCAGCTTAGCGCTGACGCCAGATACGCAGTATTTT. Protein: CASSLALTPDTQYF.